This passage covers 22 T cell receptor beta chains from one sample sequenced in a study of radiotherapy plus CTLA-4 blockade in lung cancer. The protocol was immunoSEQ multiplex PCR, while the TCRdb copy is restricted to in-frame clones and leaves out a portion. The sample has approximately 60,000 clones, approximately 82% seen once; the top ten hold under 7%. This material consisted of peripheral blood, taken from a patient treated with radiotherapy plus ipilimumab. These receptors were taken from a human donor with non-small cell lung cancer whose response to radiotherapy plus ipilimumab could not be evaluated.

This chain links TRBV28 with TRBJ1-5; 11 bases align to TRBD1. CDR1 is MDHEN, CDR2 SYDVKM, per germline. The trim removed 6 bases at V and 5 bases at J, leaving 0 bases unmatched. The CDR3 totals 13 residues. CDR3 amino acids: CASRDRGHQPQHF. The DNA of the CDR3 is TGTGCCAGCAGGGACAGGGGGCATCAGCCCCAGCATTTT.

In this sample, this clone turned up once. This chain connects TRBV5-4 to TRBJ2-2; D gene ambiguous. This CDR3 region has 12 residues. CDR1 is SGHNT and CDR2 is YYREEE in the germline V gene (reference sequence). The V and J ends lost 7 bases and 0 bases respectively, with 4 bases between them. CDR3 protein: CASRANTGELFF. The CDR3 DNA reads TGTGCCAGCCGCGCGAACACCGGGGAGCTGTTTTTT.

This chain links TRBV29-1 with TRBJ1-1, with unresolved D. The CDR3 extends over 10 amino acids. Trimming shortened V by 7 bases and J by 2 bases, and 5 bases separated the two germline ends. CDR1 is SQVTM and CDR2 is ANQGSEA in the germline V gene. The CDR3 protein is CSARNTEAFF. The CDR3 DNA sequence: TGCAGCGCCAGAAACACTGAAGCTTTCTTT.

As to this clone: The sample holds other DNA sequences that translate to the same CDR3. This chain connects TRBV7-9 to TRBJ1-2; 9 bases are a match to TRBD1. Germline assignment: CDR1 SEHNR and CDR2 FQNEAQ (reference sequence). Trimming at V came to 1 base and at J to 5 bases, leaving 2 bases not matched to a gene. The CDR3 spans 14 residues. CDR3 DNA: TGTGCCAGCAGCTTAGGCGGGACAGGGTATGGCTACACCTTC. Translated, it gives CASSLGGTGYGYTF. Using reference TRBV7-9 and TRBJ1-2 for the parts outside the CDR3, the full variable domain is DTGVSQNPRHKITKRGQNVTFRCDPISEHNRLYWYRQTLGQGPEFLTYFQNEAQLEKSRLLSDRFSAERPKGSFSTLEIQRTEQGDSAMYLCASSLGGTGYGYTFGSGTRLTVV.

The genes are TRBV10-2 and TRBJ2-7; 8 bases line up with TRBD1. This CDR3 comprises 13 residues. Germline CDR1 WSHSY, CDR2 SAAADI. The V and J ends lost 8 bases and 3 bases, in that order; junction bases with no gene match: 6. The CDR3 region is CASFQGAGYEQYF. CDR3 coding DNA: TGCGCCAGCTTCCAGGGGGCGGGCTACGAGCAGTACTTC.

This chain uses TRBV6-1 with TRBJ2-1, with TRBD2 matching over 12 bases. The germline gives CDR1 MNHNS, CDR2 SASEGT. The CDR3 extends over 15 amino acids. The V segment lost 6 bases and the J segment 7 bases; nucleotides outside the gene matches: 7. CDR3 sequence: CASSARLAGENEQFF. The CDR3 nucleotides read TGTGCCAGCAGCGCCCGACTAGCGGGGGAAAATGAGCAGTTCTTC.

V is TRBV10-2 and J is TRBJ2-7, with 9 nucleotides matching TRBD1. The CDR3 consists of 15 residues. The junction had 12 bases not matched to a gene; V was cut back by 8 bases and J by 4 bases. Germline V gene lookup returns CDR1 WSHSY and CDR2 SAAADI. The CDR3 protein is CASVTTGTGIYEQYF. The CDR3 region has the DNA TGCGCCAGCGTAACGACCGGGACAGGGATTTACGAGCAGTACTTC.

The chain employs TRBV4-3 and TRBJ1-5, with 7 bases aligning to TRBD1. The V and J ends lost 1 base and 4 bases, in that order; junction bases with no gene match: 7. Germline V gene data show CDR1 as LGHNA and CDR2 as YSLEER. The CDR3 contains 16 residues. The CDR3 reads CASSQGAGGRNQPQHF. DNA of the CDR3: TGCGCCAGCAGCCAAGGGGCAGGGGGTAGAAATCAGCCCCAGCATTTT.

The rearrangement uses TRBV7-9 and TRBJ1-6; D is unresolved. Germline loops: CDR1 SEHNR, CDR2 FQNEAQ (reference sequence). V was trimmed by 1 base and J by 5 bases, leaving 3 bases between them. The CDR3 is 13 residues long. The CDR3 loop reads CASSLVDNSPLHF. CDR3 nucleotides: TGTGCCAGCAGCTTAGTAGATAATTCACCCCTCCACTTT.

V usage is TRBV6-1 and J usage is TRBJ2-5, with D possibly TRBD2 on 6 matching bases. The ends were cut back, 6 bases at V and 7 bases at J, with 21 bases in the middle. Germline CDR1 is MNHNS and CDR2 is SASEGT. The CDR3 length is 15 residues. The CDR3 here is CASSGDGAGGVTQYF. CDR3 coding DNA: TGTGCCAGCAGCGGAGACGGAGCCGGAGGGGTGACCCAGTACTTC.

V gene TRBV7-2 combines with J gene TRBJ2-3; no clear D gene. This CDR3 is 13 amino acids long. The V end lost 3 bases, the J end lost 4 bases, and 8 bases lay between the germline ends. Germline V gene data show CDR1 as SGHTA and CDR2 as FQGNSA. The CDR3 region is CASSFEEADTQYF. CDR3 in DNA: TGTGCCAGCAGCTTCGAAGAGGCAGATACGCAGTATTTT.

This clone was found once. CDR3 residues: CASSRYSGASTDTQYF. As DNA, the CDR3 is TGTGCCAGTAGCCGGTATAGCGGGGCATCCACAGATACGCAGTATTTT. This rearrangement joins TRBV19 to TRBJ2-3; TRBD2 agrees at 8 bases. Germline lookup yields CDR1 LNHDA and CDR2 SQIVND (reference sequence). The trim removed 6 bases at V and 2 bases at J, leaving 10 bases unmatched. The CDR3 runs to 16 residues. The full variable domain, its missing parts supplied by reference TRBV19 and TRBJ2-3, is DGGITQSPKYLFRKEGQNVTLSCEQNLNHDAMYWYRQDPGQGLRLIYYSQIVNDFQKGDIAEGYSVSREKKESFPLTVTSAQKNPTAFYLCASSRYSGASTDTQYFGPGTRLTVL.

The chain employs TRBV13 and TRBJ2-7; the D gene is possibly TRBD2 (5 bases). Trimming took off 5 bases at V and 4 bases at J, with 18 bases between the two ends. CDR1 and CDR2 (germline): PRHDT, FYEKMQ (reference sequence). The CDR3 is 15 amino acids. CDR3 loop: CASSIEGIPQYEQYF. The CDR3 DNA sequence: TGTGCCAGCAGCATTGAGGGTATCCCCCAATACGAGCAGTACTTC.

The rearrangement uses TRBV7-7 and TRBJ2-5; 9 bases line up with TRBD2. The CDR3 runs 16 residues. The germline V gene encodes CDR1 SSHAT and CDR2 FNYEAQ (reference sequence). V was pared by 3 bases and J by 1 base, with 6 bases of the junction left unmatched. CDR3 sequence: CASSFGAGGPQETQYF. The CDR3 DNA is TGTGCCAGCAGCTTCGGAGCGGGGGGCCCCCAAGAGACCCAGTACTTC.

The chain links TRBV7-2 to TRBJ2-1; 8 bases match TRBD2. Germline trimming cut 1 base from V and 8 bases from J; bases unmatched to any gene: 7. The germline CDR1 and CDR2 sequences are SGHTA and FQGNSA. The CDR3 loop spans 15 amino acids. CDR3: CASSLVGTRRDEQFF. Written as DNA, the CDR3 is TGTGCCAGCAGCTTAGTCGGGACTAGGAGGGATGAGCAGTTCTTC.

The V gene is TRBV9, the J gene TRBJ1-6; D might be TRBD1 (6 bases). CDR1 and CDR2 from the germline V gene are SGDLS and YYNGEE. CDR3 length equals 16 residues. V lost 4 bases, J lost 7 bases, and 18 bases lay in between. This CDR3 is CASSLIPDSPNSPLHF. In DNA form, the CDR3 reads TGTGCCAGCAGCCTCATACCGGACAGTCCAAATTCACCCCTCCACTTT. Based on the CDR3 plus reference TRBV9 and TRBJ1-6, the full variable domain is DSGVTQTPKHLITATGQRVTLRCSPRSGDLSVYWYQQSLDQGLQFLIQYYNGEERAKGNILERFSAQQFPDLHSELNLSSLELGDSALYFCASSLIPDSPNSPLHFGNGTRLTVT.

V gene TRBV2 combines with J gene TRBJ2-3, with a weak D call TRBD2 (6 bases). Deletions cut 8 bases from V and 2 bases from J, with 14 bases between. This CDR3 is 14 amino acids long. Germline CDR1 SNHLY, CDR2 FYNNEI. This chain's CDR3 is CASSEGFVTDTQYF. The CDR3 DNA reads TGTGCCAGCTCGGAGGGCTTCGTCACAGATACGCAGTATTTT.

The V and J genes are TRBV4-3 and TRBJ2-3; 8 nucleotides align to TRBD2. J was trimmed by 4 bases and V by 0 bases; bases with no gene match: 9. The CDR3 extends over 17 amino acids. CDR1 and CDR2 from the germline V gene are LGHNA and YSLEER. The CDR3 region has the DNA TGCGCCAGCAGCCAAGATCGGAGCGGGAGTTCCTCAGATACGCAGTATTTT. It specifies CASSQDRSGSSSDTQYF.

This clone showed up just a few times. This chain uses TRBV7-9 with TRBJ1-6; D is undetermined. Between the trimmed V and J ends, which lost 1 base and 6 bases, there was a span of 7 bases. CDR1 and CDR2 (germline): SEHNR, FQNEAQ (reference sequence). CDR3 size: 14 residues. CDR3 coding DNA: TGTGCCAGCAGCTTAGATACAGCTAATTCACCCCTCCACTTT. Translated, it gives CASSLDTANSPLHF.

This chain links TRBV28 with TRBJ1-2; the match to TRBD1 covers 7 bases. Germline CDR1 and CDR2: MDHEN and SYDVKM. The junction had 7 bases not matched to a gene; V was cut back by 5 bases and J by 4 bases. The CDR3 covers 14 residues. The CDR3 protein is CASSINRDSYGYTF. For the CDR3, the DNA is TGTGCCAGCAGTATCAACCGGGACAGCTATGGCTACACCTTC.

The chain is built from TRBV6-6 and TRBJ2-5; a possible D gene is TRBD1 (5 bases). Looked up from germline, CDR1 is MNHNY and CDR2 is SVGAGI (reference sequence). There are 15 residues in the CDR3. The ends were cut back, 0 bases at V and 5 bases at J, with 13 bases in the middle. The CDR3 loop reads CASSYSSVAGETQYF. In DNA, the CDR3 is TGTGCCAGCAGTTACTCCTCAGTCGCAGGGGAGACCCAGTACTTC.

In DNA form, the CDR3 reads TGTGCCAGCAGCTTGGGCTATAACACCGGGGAGCTGTTTTTT. This gives the protein CASSLGYNTGELFF. This chain joins TRBV11-2 and TRBJ2-2; D ambiguous. The CDR3 runs to 14 residues. Germline CDR1 and CDR2: SGHAT and FQNNGV. With 3 bases removed from V and 2 bases from J, the gap between germline ends came to 7 bases.